The sequence of this T cell receptor beta chain was determined in a study of metastatic and nonmetastatic thyroid tumors. Background on the study: Repertoire data that came from the blood and tumor or nodule tissue of malignant and benign thyroid patients were compared.

Study-wide findings and caveats: It was reported that TCR beta diversity was significantly higher in malignant thyroid tumors than benign nodules, in blood and tumor.

In regard to this clone: The antigen is not known. One end of the junction varies from germline; a read error may be responsible.

The CDR3 runs to 14 residues. Germline CDR1 SNHLY, CDR2 FYNNEI. From the PCR reads, TCRdb re-called clones with MiXCR. Here the sample spans 25,000 to 30,000 clones, under 25% being singletons. No treatment of any kind had been given to any patient before thyroid surgery. The J gene is TRBJ2-3, the V gene TRBV2; tentatively, D is TRBD2 (6 bases). The sequence was obtained from a female donor with papillary thyroid cancer or a benign thyroid nodule (not recorded which). Some clones in this sample may be carry-over from other donors' samples. The sample consisted of blood. CDR3 residues: CASSGGDLQDTKYF. In DNA, the CDR3 is TGTGCCAGCAGTGGGGGGGACCTGCAAGATACGAAGTATTTT.